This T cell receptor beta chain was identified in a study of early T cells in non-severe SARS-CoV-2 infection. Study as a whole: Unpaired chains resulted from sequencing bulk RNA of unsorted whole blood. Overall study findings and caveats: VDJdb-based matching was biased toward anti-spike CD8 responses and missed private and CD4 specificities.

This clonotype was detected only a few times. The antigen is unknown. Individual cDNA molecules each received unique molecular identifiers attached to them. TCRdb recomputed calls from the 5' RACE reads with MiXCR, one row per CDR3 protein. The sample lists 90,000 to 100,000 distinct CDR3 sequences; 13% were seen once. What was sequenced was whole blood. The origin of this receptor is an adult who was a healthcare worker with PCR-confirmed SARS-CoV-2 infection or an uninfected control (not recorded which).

The CDR3 DNA is TGTGCCAGCAGTGAAGGGGACAGTATGATATATGACAATGAGCAGTTCTTC. As protein: CASSEGDSMIYDNEQFF. The genes are TRBV6-1 and TRBJ2-1, with 7 bases identical to TRBD1. V was clipped by 1 base and J by 5 bases; unmatched bases: 11. CDR1 MNHNS and CDR2 SASEGT come from the germline V gene. The CDR3 loop spans 17 amino acids.